These T cell receptor beta chains were read from a single sample in a study of blood T cell repertoires in COVID-19. The data were produced by immunoSEQ multiplex PCR, yet TCRdb's version contains in-frame clones alone and is incomplete. The profile shows 110,000 to 150,000 clones, 65% to 80% of them singletons. The source material was peripheral blood. These receptors all come from a man between 60 and 70 years old with acute or convalescent COVID-19. The CDR3 runs from the conserved cysteine through the conserved F or W. The D gene is left open where the match is weak.

j_call: TRBJ1-2; d_call: .; v_call: TRBV5-6; cdr3_aa: CASSTKDRKGHYGYTF
j_call: TRBJ2-7; d_call: .; v_call: TRBV7-9; cdr3_aa: CASSFSGDSYEQYF
j_call: TRBJ2-7; d_call: .; v_call: TRBV4-1; cdr3_aa: CASSPLTAGNYEQYF
j_call: TRBJ2-7; d_call: TRBD2; v_call: TRBV4-1; cdr3_aa: CASSQTTSGSYEQYF
j_call: TRBJ1-1; d_call: .; v_call: TRBV19; cdr3_aa: CASSIGGDAEAFF
j_call: TRBJ1-4; d_call: .; v_call: TRBV15; cdr3_aa: CATSRDTYGAKLFF
j_call: TRBJ2-5; d_call: TRBD1; v_call: TRBV5-4; cdr3_aa: CASSSTGVETQYF
j_call: TRBJ2-7; d_call: TRBD1; v_call: TRBV29-1; cdr3_aa: CSVVSGTGGYEQYF
j_call: TRBJ2-7; d_call: TRBD2; v_call: TRBV7-2; cdr3_aa: CASSLISSGSGSLTEQYF
j_call: TRBJ2-2; d_call: .; v_call: TRBV6-5; cdr3_aa: CATEKAGELFF
j_call: TRBJ2-7; d_call: TRBD1; v_call: TRBV28; cdr3_aa: CASRHTGVSYEQYF
j_call: TRBJ2-1; d_call: TRBD2; v_call: TRBV7-9; cdr3_aa: CASSRVAGGKNEQFF
j_call: TRBJ2-5; d_call: .; v_call: TRBV28; cdr3_aa: CASSGGLETQYF
j_call: TRBJ1-2; d_call: .; v_call: TRBV23-1; cdr3_aa: CASSQRTTGLPSPANYGYTF
j_call: TRBJ1-2; d_call: TRBD1; v_call: TRBV11-2; cdr3_aa: CASSPGQEYGYTF
j_call: TRBJ1-5; d_call: TRBD1; v_call: TRBV30; cdr3_aa: CAWSHIDRGRNQPQHF
j_call: TRBJ1-6; d_call: .; v_call: TRBV7-3; cdr3_aa: CASSSAASGSPLHF
j_call: TRBJ2-1; d_call: .; v_call: TRBV9; cdr3_aa: CASSALGTSSNEQFF